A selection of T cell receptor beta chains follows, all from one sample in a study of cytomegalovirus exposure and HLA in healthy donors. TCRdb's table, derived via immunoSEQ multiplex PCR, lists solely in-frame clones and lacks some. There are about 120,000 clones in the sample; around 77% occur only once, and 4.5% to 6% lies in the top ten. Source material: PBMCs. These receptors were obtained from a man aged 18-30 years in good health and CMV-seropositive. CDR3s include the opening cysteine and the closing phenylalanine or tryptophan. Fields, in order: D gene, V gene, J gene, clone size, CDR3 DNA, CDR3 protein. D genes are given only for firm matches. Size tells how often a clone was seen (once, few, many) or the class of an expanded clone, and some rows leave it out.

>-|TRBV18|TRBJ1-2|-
TGTGCCAGCTCACCAAAGGAGACGGCTAACTATGGCTACACCTTC
CASSPKETANYGYTF
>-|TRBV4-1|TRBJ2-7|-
TGCGCCAGCAGCCAAGAATGGGGGCAAGGCTACGAGCAGTACTTC
CASSQEWGQGYEQYF
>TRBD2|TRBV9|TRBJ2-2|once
TGTGCCAGCAGCGTACCAGCGGGGTTGCACACCGGGGAGCTGTTTTTT
CASSVPAGLHTGELFF
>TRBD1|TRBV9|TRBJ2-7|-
TGTGCCAGTGCGATAGGGACAGGGGCCTCCTACGAGCAGTACTTC
CASAIGTGASYEQYF
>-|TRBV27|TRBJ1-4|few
-
CASSFFGQGGEKLFF
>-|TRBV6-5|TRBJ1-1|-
TGTGCCAGCAGTTACGGAGGCGGGGCACGGACTGAAGCTTTCTTT
CASSYGGGARTEAFF
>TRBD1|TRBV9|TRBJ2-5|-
TGTGCCAGCAGCGTAGTCCGAGGTAGGGGGCAGGAGACCCAGTACTTC
CASSVVRGRGQETQYF
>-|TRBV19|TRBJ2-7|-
TGTGCCAGTAGTCCTCTCCAGGGGTGGGAGGGCGAGCAGTACTTC
CASSPLQGWEGEQYF
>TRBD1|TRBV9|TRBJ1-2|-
TGTGCCAGCAGCACCGGACAGGATCAACACTATGGCTACACCTTC
CASSTGQDQHYGYTF
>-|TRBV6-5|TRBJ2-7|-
TGTGCCAGCAGGCATCTTGGAGAAAGCTCCTACGAGCAGTACTTC
CASRHLGESSYEQYF